This T cell receptor (beta chain) was obtained from a study of OX40 agonist ivuxolimab in advanced cancers. For context, the study as a whole: The costimulatory receptor OX40 (CD134) was targeted by ivuxolimab, a fully human IgG2 agonistic monoclonal antibody. The purpose of peripheral TCRbeta sequencing was to test whether ivuxolimab changed TCR sequence diversity and led to clonal T-cell expansion. In the dose-escalation cohort, 65% to 90% of patients were male, and the mean age was roughly 60 years, with a range of 23 to 79. Prior anti-PD-1, anti-PD-L1 or anti-CTLA-4 therapy was permitted, and checkpoint inhibitors had been received by about two fifths of dose-escalation patients. The paper reports the monotherapy dose-escalation portion (N of about 50 patients) of the phase I ivuxolimab trial. Partial responses were achieved by three dose-escalation patients, of whom one had hepatocellular carcinoma and two had cutaneous melanoma. Intravenous ivuxolimab was administered to patients every 2 weeks at six dose levels: 0.01, 0.1, 0.3, 1.5, 3 and 10 mg/kg. Of the 50 or so patients in dose escalation, 19 had hepatocellular carcinoma, some 15 had melanoma, 9 had renal cell carcinoma and 9 had head and neck cancer. On the study overall, not on this receptor specifically: After ivuxolimab, more expanded clones were found on average in CD8+ T cells than in CD4+ T cells. At doses from 0.1 to 3.0 mg/kg, clonal expansion was seen in both CD4+ and CD8+ blood T cells between baseline and week 6. In the 0.1-3.0 mg/kg groups, partial responders had among the lowest normalized peripheral clonal expansion, particularly in CD8+ T cells. Which antigens the clonally expanded peripheral T cells were specific for was not determined. Low levels of normalized T-cell clonal expansion were also shown by some nonresponding patients.

As regards this clone: The specificity of this receptor is unknown. Base qualities are not recorded, but no much larger clone differs from it by a single base.

Patients with a history of autoimmune disease or receiving systemic immunosuppression were excluded from the trial. In every dose cohort, peripheral blood was drawn for TCR sequencing at baseline, cycle 4 day 1, and cycle 7 day 1. The samples were drawn from a first-in-human, open-label, multicenter phase I dose-escalation trial of ivuxolimab. Adults with locally advanced or metastatic melanoma, renal cell carcinoma, hepatocellular carcinoma or head and neck squamous cell carcinoma were enrolled in the trial. CD4+ and CD8+ T cells were sorted separately from peripheral blood before TCR sequencing. Genomic DNA was isolated from the sorted cells so that the TCRbeta CDR3 region could be sequenced. The immunoSEQ Assay was used to sequence the TCRbeta CDR3 regions. TCRdb limited this immuneACCESS table to in-frame rearrangements with V and J called. A share of clones is missing; checked studies link under half to unresolved V genes, and the rest is unexplained. The sample contains 65,000 to 80,000 clones, 90% of them found a single time. Around 0.75% of the sample belongs to the ten largest clones.

CDR3 length: 15 amino acids, cysteine to phenylalanine. Left in the record is the CDR3 DNA by itself, 45 bases read in frame from the first base. V and J are trimmed by 6 bases and 1 base, and the gene matches miss 4 bases of the junction. CDR1 MDHEN and CDR2 SYDVKM are derived from the germline V gene. This sequence uses TRBV28 and TRBJ2-2, and 8 junction bases match TRBD2. The clonotype originates from an adult with an advanced solid tumor such as melanoma, head and neck, liver or kidney cancer. The sequences come from CD4+ or CD8+ T cells sorted from blood, collected in a trial of the OX40 agonist ivuxolimab. The base sequence is TGTGCCAGCAGACGGGGACTAGGGAACACCGGGGAGCTGTTTTTT. The resulting protein is CASRRGLGNTGELFF.